This TCR beta chain was profiled in a study of beta chain features in type 1 diabetes. Study at large: Age, gender and cell yields were alike across patients and healthy donors. The samples had 85 million to 130 million sorted cells examined in all. Notes on the study in general: Patients with Type 1 diabetes showed moderately but significantly shorter TCRB CDR3s in all four CD4+ subsets. VDJ junctions from type 1 diabetes patients carried fewer insertions and larger deletions.

A note on this clone: Its cognate antigen is unknown.

The isolated RNA, all of it, was reverse transcribed, so expressed TCRB transcripts were what got sequenced. Some clones are missing from TCRdb's copy, which holds only in-frame ones; the method was immunoSEQ multiplex PCR. The sample consists of some 290,000 clones, less than 30% of them appearing once. In all sorted populations, purity surpassed 95%. This clonotype was obtained from a woman aged 25 to 39 with type 1 diabetes. Sequencing was done on a sample of naive CD4+ T cells from blood.

In DNA form, the CDR3 reads TGTGCCAGCAGCCCGGACGCGGGGCAAGAGACCCAGTACTTC. Translation: CASSPDAGQETQYF. The genes are TRBV7-3 and TRBJ2-5; D perhaps matches TRBD2 (6 bases). The CDR3 consists of 14 residues. Between the trimmed V and J ends, which lost 5 bases and 2 bases, there was a span of 12 bases. Germline-derived CDR1 and CDR2 are SGHTA and FQGTGA.